This entry concerns a single T cell receptor (beta chain). This sample stems from a study of T cell responses to AZD1222 COVID-19 vaccine. Trimming removed 7 bases from V and 8 bases from J, with 12 bases in between. The CDR3 length is 13 residues. In germline, CDR1 is MNHEY, CDR2 SVGAGI. Using immunoSEQ multiplex PCR, the repertoire was profiled, and TCRdb retains in-frame clones only, with some absent. Among 100,000 to 140,000 clones listed, around 91% were seen once. The source of this sequence is an adult in good health. The chain employs TRBV6-5 and TRBJ1-6; D perhaps matches TRBD1 (6 bases). The source material was peripheral blood, sampled on day 0 of AZD1222 vaccination. The chain's CDR3 is CASKEQGDSPLHF. The CDR3 DNA follows: TGTGCCAGCAAGGAACAGGGAGATTCACCCCTCCACTTT.